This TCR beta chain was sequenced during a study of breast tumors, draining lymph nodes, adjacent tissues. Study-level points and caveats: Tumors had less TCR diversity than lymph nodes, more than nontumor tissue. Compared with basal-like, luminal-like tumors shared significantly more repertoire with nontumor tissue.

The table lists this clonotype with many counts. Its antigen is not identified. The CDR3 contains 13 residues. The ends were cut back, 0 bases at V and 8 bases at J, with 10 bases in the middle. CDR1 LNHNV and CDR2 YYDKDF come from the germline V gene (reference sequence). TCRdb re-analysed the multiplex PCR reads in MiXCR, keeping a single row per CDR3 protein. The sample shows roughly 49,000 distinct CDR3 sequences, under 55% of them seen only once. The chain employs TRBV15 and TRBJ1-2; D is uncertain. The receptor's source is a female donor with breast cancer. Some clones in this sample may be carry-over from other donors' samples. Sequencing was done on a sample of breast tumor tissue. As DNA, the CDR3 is TGTGCCACCAGCAGAGATCCACAGCGCGGCTACACCTTC. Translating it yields CATSRDPQRGYTF.